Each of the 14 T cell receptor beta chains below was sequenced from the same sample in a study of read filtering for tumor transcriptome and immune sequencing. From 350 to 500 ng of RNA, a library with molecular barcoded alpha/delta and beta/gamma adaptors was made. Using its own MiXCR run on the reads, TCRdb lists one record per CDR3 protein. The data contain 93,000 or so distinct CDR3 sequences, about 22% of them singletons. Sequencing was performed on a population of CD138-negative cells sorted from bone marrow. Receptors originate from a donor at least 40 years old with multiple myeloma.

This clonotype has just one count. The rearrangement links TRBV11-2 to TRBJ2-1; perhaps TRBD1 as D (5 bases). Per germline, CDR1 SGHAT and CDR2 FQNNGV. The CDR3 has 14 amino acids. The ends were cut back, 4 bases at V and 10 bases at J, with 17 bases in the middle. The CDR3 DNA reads TGTGCCAGCAGCTATGGGGCTTCTCTAACGGAGCAGTTCTTC. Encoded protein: CASSYGASLTEQFF.

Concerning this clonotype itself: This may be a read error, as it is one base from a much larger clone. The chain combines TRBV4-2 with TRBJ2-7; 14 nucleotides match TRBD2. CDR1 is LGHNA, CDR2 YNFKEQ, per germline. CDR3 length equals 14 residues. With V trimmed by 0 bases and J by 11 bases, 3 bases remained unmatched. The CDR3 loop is CASSQETSGGAEYF. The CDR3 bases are TGTGCCAGCAGCCAAGAGACTAGCGGGGGGGCGGAGTACTTC.

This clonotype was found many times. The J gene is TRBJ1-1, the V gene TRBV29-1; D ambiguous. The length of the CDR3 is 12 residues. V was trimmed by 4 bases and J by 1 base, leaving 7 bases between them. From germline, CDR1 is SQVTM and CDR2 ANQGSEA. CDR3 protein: CSVGHPNTEAFF. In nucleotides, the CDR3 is TGCAGCGTTGGGCACCCGAACACTGAAGCTTTCTTT.

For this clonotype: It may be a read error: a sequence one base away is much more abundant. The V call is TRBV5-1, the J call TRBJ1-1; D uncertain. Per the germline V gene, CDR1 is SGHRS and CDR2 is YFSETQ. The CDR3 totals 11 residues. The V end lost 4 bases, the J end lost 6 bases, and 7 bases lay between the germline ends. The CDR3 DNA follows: TGCGCCAGCAGCACAGTGGCTGAAGCTTTCTTT. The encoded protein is CASSTVAEAFF.

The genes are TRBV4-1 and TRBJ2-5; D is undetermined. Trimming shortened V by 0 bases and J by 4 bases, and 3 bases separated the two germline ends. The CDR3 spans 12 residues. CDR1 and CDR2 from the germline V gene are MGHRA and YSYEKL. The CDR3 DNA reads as TGCGCCAGCAGCCAAGAAGGAGAGACCCAGTACTTC. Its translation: CASSQEGETQYF.

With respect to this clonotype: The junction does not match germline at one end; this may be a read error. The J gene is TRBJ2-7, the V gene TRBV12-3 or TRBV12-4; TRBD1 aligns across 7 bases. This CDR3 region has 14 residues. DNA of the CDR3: TGTGCCAGCAGTAGACAGGGCTTCTCCTACGAGCAGTATTTC. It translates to CASSRQGFSYEQYF.

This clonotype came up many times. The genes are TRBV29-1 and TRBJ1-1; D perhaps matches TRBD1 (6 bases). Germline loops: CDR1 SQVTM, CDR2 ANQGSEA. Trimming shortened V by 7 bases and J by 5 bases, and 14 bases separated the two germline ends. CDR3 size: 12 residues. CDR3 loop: CSAPLGATEAFF. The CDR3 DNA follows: TGCAGCGCCCCGTTGGGGGCGACTGAAGCTTTCTTT.

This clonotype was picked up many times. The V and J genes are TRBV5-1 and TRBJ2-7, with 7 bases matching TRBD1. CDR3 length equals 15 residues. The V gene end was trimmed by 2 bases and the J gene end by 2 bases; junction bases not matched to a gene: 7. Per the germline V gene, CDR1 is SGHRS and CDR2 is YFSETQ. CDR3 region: CASSLPGQPTYEQYF. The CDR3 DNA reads TGCGCCAGCAGCTTACCGGGACAGCCGACCTACGAGCAGTACTTC.

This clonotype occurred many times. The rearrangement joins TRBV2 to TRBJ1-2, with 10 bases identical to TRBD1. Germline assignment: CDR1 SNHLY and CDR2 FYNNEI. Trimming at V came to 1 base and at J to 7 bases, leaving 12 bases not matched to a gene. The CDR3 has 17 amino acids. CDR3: CASSEGQGARWLFGYTF. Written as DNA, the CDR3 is TGTGCCAGCAGTGAAGGACAGGGGGCGCGGTGGTTATTTGGCTACACCTTC.

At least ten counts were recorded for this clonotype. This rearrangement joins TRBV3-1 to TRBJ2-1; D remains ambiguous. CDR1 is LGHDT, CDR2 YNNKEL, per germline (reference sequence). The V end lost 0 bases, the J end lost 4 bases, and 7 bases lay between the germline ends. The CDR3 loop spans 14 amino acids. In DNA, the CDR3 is TGTGCCAGCAGCCAAGATTCGGGTTACAATGAGCAGTTCTTC. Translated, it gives CASSQDSGYNEQFF.

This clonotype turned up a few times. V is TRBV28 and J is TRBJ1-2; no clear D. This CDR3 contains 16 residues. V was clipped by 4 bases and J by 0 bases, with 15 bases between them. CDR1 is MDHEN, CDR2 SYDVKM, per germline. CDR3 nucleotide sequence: TGTGCCAGCAGTTCCAGTTTCGGGTACACTAACTATGGCTACACCTTC. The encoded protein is CASSSSFGYTNYGYTF.

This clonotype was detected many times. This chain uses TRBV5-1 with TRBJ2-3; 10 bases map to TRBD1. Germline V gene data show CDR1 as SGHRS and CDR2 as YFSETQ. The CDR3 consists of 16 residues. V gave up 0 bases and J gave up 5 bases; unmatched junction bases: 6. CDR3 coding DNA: TGCGCCAGCAGCTTGGGAGACAGGGGGCGCGAAGATACGCAGTATTTT. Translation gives CASSLGDRGREDTQYF.

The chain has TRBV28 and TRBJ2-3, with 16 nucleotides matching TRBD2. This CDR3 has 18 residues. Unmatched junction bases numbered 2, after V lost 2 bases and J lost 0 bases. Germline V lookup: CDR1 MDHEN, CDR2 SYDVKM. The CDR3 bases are TGTGCCAGCAGTTTAGGGACTAGCGGGGGGGTTAGCACAGATACGCAGTATTTT. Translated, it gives CASSLGTSGGVSTDTQYF.

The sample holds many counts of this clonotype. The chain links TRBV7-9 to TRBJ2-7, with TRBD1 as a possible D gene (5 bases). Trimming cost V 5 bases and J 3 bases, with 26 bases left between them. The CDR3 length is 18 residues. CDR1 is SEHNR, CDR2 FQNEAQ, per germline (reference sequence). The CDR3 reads CASSPQKGQGYLDYEQYF. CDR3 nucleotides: TGTGCCAGCAGCCCGCAGAAGGGGCAGGGCTATTTGGACTACGAGCAGTACTTC.